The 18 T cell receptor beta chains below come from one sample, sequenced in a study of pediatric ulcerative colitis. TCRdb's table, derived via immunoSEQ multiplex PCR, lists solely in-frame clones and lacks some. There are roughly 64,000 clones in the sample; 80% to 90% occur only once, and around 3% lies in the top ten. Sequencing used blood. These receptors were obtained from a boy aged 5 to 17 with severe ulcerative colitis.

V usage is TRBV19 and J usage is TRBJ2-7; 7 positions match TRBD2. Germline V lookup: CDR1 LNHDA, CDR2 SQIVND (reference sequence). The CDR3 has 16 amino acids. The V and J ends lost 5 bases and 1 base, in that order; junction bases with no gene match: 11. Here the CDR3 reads CASSPPGPAGSYEQYF. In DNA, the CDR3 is TGTGCCAGTAGTCCTCCCGGGCCAGCGGGGTCCTACGAGCAGTACTTC.

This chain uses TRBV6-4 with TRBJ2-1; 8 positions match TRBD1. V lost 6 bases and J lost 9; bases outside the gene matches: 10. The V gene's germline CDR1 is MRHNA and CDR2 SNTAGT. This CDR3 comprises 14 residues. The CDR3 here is CASSDQGAGGEQFF. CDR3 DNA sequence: TGTGCCAGCAGCGATCAGGGGGCAGGCGGTGAGCAGTTCTTC.

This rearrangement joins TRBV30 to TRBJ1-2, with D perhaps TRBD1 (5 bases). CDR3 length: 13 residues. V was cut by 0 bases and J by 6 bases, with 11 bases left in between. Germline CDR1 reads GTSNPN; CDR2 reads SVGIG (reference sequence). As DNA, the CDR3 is TGTGCCTGGAGTGTAGGGGTTACCGATGGCTACACCTTC. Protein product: CAWSVGVTDGYTF. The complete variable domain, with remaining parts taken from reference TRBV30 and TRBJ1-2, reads SQTIHQWPATLVQPVGSPLSLECTVEGTSNPNLYWYRQAAGRGLQLLFYSVGIGQISSEVPQNLSASRPQDRQFILSSKKLLLSDSGFYLCAWSVGVTDGYTFGSGTRLTVV.

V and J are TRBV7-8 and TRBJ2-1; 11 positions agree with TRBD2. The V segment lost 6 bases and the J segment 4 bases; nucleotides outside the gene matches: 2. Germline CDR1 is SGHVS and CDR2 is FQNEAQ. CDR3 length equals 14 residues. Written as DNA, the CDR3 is TGTGCCAGCAGTAGCGGGAGGGCGTACAATGAGCAGTTCTTC. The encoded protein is CASSSGRAYNEQFF.

CDR3 amino acids: CAWSVFAGASYEQYF. DNA of the CDR3: TGTGCCTGGAGTGTATTTGCGGGGGCCTCCTACGAGCAGTACTTC. This chain joins TRBV30 and TRBJ2-7; the D gene is possibly TRBD2 (7 bases). CDR3 size: 15 residues. With 0 bases removed from V and 0 bases from J, the gap between germline ends came to 12 bases. Per the germline V gene, CDR1 is GTSNPN and CDR2 is SVGIG (reference sequence).

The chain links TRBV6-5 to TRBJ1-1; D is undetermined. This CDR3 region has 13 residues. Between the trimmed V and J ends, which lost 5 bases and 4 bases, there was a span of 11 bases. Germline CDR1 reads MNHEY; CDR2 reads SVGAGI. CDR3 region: CASSREYGTEAFF. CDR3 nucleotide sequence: TGTGCCAGCAGTAGGGAGTACGGCACTGAAGCTTTCTTT.

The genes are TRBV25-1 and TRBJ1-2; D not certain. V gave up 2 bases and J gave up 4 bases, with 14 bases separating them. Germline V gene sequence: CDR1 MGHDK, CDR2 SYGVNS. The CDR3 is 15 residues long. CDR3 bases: TGTGCCAGCAGTGAACGAGGAGATTCGGGCTATGGCTACACCTTC. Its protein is CASSERGDSGYGYTF.

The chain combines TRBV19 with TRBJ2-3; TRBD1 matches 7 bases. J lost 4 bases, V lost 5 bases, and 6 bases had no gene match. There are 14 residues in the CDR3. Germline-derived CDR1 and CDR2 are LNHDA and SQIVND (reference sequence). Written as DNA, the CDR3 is TGTGCCAGTAGTCCCGACAGGGACGCAGATACGCAGTATTTT. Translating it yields CASSPDRDADTQYF.

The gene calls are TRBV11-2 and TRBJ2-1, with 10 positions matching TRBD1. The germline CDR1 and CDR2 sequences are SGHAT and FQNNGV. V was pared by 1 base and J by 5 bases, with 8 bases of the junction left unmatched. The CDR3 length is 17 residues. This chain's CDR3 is CASSLVEGQGWNNEQFF. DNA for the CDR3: TGTGCCAGCAGCTTAGTAGAGGGACAGGGGTGGAACAATGAGCAGTTCTTC.

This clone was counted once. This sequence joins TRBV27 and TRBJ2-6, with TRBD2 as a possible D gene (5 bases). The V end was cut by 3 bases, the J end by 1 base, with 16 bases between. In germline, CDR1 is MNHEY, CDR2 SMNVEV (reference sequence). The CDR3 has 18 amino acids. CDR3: CASSFYGEGQSGANVLTF. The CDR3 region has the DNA TGTGCCAGCAGTTTCTACGGAGAGGGCCAATCTGGGGCCAACGTCCTGACTTTC.

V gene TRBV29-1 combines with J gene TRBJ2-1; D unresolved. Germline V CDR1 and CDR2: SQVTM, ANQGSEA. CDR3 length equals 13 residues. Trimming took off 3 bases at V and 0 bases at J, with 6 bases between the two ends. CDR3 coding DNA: TGCAGCGTTGACCCTGGCTCCTACAATGAGCAGTTCTTC. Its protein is CSVDPGSYNEQFF.

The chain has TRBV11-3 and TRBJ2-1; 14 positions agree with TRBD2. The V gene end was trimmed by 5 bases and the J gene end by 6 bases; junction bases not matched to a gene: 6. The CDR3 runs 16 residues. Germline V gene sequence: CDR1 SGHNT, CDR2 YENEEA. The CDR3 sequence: CASSQAGTSGSNEQFF. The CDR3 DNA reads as TGTGCCAGCAGCCAGGCCGGGACTAGCGGGAGCAATGAGCAGTTCTTC.

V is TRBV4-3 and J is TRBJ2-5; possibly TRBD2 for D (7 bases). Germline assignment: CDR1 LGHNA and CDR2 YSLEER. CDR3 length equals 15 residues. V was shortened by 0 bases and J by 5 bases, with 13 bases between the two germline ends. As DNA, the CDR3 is TGCGCCAGCAGCCAAGATCGAGGGAGGGGGGAGACCCAGTACTTC. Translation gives CASSQDRGRGETQYF.

CDR3 protein: CASSKAGYRGAKNIQYF. In nucleotides, the CDR3 is TGTGCCAGCAGCAAAGCTGGGTACAGAGGGGCCAAAAACATTCAGTACTTC. The chain is built from TRBV21-1 and TRBJ2-4; the table calls TRBD2, which could not be checked here. TRBV21-1 is labeled a pseudogene. The CDR3 consists of 17 residues.

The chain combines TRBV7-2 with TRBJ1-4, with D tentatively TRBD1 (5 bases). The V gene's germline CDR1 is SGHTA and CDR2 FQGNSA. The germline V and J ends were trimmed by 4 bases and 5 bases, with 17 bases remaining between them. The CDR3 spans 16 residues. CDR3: CASSSPRDEDNEKLFF. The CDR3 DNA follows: TGTGCCAGCAGCTCCCCCCGGGACGAGGACAATGAAAAACTGTTTTTT.

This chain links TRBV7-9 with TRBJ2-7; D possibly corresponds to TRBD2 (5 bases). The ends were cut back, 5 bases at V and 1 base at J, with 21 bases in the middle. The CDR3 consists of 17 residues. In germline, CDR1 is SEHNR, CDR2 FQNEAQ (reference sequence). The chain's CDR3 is CASSPSPFSGRSYEQYF. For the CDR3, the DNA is TGTGCCAGCAGCCCGAGCCCTTTCTCGGGGAGATCCTACGAGCAGTACTTC.

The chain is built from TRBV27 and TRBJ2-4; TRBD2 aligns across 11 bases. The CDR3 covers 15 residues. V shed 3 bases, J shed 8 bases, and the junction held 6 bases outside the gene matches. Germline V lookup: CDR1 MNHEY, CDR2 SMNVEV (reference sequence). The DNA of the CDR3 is TGTGCCAGCAGTTTGCTAGCGGGAGGAGGGCACATTCAGTACTTC. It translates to CASSLLAGGGHIQYF.

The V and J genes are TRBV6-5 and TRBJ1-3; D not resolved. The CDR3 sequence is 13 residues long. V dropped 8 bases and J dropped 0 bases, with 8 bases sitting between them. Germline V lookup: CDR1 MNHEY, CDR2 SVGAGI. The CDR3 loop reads CASLQRSGNTIYF. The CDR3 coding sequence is TGTGCCAGCTTACAACGCTCTGGAAACACCATATATTTT.